This entry describes one T cell receptor beta chain. Its target is not known. This CDR3 comprises 15 residues. CDR1 and CDR2 from the germline V gene are MDHEN and SYDVKM. The junction had 4 bases not matched to a gene; V was cut back by 1 base and J by 4 bases. The data belong to a study of cytomegalovirus exposure and HLA in healthy donors. Looking at the study overall: Both the 100 to 150 validation repertoires and the 500 to 700 first-cohort repertoires used the same platform, as reported by a later analysis. The study, taken as a whole, reports: With high specificity and sensitivity, the classifier reportedly diagnosed cytomegalovirus status.

Data came from immunoSEQ multiplex PCR; TCRdb stores just in-frame clones and leaves some out. In the table there are 150,000 or so clones, roughly 86% of which are singletons. Sequences were obtained from PBMCs. V is TRBV28 and J is TRBJ1-2, with 9 bases identical to TRBD1. This TCR came from a man between 18 and 35 years old in good health and CMV-seropositive. In DNA, the CDR3 is TGTGCCAGCAGTTTATATCGGGACAGGGTCTATGGCTACACCTTC. This translates into CASSLYRDRVYGYTF.